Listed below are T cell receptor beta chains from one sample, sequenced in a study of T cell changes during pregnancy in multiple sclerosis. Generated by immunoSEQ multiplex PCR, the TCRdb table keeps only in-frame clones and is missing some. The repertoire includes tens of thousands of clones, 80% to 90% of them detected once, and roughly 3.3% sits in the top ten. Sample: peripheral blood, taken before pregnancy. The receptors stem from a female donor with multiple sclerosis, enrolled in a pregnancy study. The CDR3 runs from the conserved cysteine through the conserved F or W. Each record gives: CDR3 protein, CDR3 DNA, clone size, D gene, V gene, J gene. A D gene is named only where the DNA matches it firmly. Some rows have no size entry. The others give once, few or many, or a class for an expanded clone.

CDR3: CASSPRGPEAFF
DNA: TGTGCCAGCTCACCAAGGGGGCCCGAAGCTTTCTTT
size: few
D: TRBD1
V: TRBV18
J: TRBJ1-1

CDR3: CAWSSPLEQFF
DNA: TGTGCCTGGAGTTCCCCGCTAGAGCAGTTCTTC
size: .
D: .
V: TRBV30
J: TRBJ2-1

CDR3: CASSRGTSGSPSSYEQYF
DNA: TGTGCCAGCAGCCGAGGGACTAGCGGGAGCCCCAGCTCCTACGAGCAGTACTTC
size: .
D: TRBD2
V: TRBV16
J: TRBJ2-7

CDR3: CASSPKPLDRAHYGYTF
DNA: TGTGCCAGCAGCCCCAAACCTCTGGACAGGGCACACTATGGCTACACCTTC
size: .
D: TRBD1
V: TRBV5-6
J: TRBJ1-2

CDR3: CASSLTPDSYTEAFF
DNA: TGCGCCAGCAGCTTGACCCCGGACAGCTACACTGAAGCTTTCTTT
size: .
D: .
V: TRBV5-1
J: TRBJ1-1

CDR3: CASSYSYSGGTYEQYF
DNA: TGTGCCAGCAGTTACTCCTATAGCGGAGGGACCTACGAGCAGTACTTC
size: .
D: .
V: TRBV6-5
J: TRBJ2-7

CDR3: CASSPSPSDGYTF
DNA: TGTGCCAGCAGTCCCTCCCCTTCGGATGGCTACACCTTC
size: .
D: .
V: TRBV6-5
J: TRBJ1-2

CDR3: CATSTDSVSWYNEQFF
DNA: TGTGCCACCAGCACCGACAGTGTATCTTGGTACAATGAGCAGTTCTTC
size: .
D: .
V: TRBV15
J: TRBJ2-1

CDR3: CAWDRSGEAFF
DNA: TGTGCCTGGGATCGGTCCGGGGAAGCTTTCTTT
size: .
D: .
V: TRBV30
J: TRBJ1-1

CDR3: CASTDHRGTVETQYF
DNA: TGCGCCAGCACGGACCACCGGGGGACAGTGGAGACCCAGTACTTC
size: .
D: .
V: TRBV5-1
J: TRBJ2-5

CDR3: CASSLGGVEGITEAFF
DNA: TGTGCCAGCAGCCTCGGAGGGGTTGAAGGAATCACTGAAGCTTTCTTT
size: .
D: .
V: TRBV13
J: TRBJ1-1

CDR3: CASKPSSVNTGELFF
DNA: TGTGCCAGCAAACCCTCTAGCGTAAACACCGGGGAGCTGTTTTTT
size: once
D: .
V: TRBV11-2
J: TRBJ2-2

CDR3: CASSYPAGTSEYTDTQYF
DNA: TGTGCCAGCAGCTACCCAGCCGGGACTAGCGAATACACAGATACGCAGTATTTT
size: .
D: TRBD2
V: TRBV7-9
J: TRBJ2-3

CDR3: CAIEADSKQETQYF
DNA: TGTGCCATAGAGGCAGACAGTAAACAAGAGACCCAGTACTTC
size: .
D: .
V: TRBV2
J: TRBJ2-5

CDR3: CASSVPGQGYEQYF
DNA: TGCGCCAGCAGCGTCCCGGGACAGGGCTACGAGCAGTACTTC
size: once
D: TRBD1
V: TRBV10-2
J: TRBJ2-7

CDR3: CASLAGFGTEINQPQHF
DNA: TGTGCCAGTCTGGCCGGGTTCGGGACAGAAATAAATCAGCCCCAGCATTTT
size: .
D: TRBD1
V: TRBV19
J: TRBJ1-5

CDR3: CASSRDSQNHGYTF
DNA: TGCGCCAGCAGTCGAGACTCTCAAAACCATGGCTACACCTTC
size: .
D: .
V: TRBV10-2
J: TRBJ1-2

CDR3: CASSGDRGYEQYF
DNA: TGTGCCAGTAGTGGGGACAGGGGCTACGAGCAGTACTTC
size: .
D: TRBD1
V: TRBV19
J: TRBJ2-7

CDR3: CAWSVLRYEQYF
DNA: TGTGCCTGGAGTGTTCTTCGCTACGAGCAGTACTTC
size: .
D: .
V: TRBV30
J: TRBJ2-7

CDR3: CASSRAGTGPYEQYF
DNA: TGTGCCAGCAGCCGCGCCGGGACAGGACCCTACGAGCAGTACTTC
size: .
D: TRBD1
V: TRBV4-2
J: TRBJ2-7

CDR3: CASSRPGLNSPLHF
DNA: TGTGCCAGCAGCAGACCGGGACTTAATTCACCCCTCCACTTT
size: .
D: .
V: TRBV7-9
J: TRBJ1-6

CDR3: CASSLQGANTEAFF
DNA: TGTGCCAGCAGTCTACAGGGGGCCAACACTGAAGCTTTCTTT
size: .
D: TRBD1
V: TRBV6-5
J: TRBJ1-1

CDR3: CASSEQAGPIYEQYF
DNA: TGTGCCAGCAGTGAACAGGCGGGACCTATATACGAGCAGTACTTC
size: .
D: .
V: TRBV25-1
J: TRBJ2-7

CDR3: CASSTSRDSTYEQYF
DNA: TGTGCCAGTAGTACGTCCCGGGACAGCACCTACGAGCAGTACTTC
size: once
D: TRBD1
V: TRBV19
J: TRBJ2-7

CDR3: CASSLEPGITYEQYF
DNA: TGTGCCAGCAGTTTAGAGCCGGGAATCACCTACGAGCAGTACTTC
size: .
D: .
V: TRBV27
J: TRBJ2-7

CDR3: CASSPRGSGYNEQFF
DNA: TGTGCCAGCAGCCCGCGTGGGAGCGGGTACAATGAGCAGTTCTTC
size: .
D: .
V: TRBV7-2
J: TRBJ2-1

CDR3: CASSTDRGSEAFF
DNA: TGTGCCAGTAGTACGGACAGGGGTAGTGAAGCTTTCTTT
size: .
D: TRBD1
V: TRBV19
J: TRBJ1-1

CDR3: CAWRGGLAGGLASTDTQYF
DNA: TGTGCCTGGAGGGGAGGACTAGCGGGGGGGCTCGCTAGCACAGATACGCAGTATTTT
size: .
D: TRBD2
V: TRBV30
J: TRBJ2-3

CDR3: CASSNQRGYEQYF
DNA: TGTGCCAGTAGTAACCAGCGGGGGTACGAGCAGTACTTC
size: .
D: TRBD2
V: TRBV19
J: TRBJ2-7

CDR3: CASSLVGLTEETQYF
DNA: TGTGCCAGCAGCTTAGTTGGGCTAACGGAAGAGACCCAGTACTTC
size: .
D: .
V: TRBV7-2
J: TRBJ2-5

CDR3: CASSFYSNYGYTF
DNA: TGTGCCAGCAGCTTTTACAGCAACTATGGCTACACCTTC
size: .
D: .
V: TRBV5-4
J: TRBJ1-2

CDR3: CASSETRGPSYTF
DNA: TGTGCCAGCAGTGAAACGAGGGGGCCTAGCTACACCTTC
size: few
D: TRBD1
V: TRBV6-1
J: TRBJ1-2

CDR3: CASSPPPGGTQAFF
DNA: TGTGCCAGCAGCCCACCCCCCGGCGGGACCCAAGCTTTCTTT
size: .
D: .
V: TRBV9
J: TRBJ1-1

CDR3: CASRRGLSGANVLTF
DNA: TGTGCCAGCAGGAGGGGACTCTCCGGGGCCAACGTCCTGACTTTC
size: .
D: .
V: TRBV5-6
J: TRBJ2-6

CDR3: CASSVVGNPDNEQFF
DNA: TGTGCCAGCAGCGTAGTTGGCAATCCCGACAATGAGCAGTTCTTC
size: .
D: .
V: TRBV9
J: TRBJ2-1

CDR3: CASSQSVGDRGYNEQFF
DNA: TGTGCCAGCAGCCAATCGGTCGGGGACAGGGGTTACAATGAGCAGTTCTTC
size: .
D: TRBD1
V: TRBV5-6
J: TRBJ2-1

CDR3: CAWSALGQEYQETQYF
DNA: TGTGCCTGGAGTGCCTTGGGACAGGAGTACCAAGAGACCCAGTACTTC
size: .
D: TRBD1
V: TRBV30
J: TRBJ2-5

CDR3: CASSPTVTYEQYF
DNA: TGTGCCAGCAGCCCAACAGTTACCTACGAGCAGTACTTC
size: .
D: .
V: TRBV5-6
J: TRBJ2-7

CDR3: CASSETGNTEAFF
DNA: TGTGCCAGCAGCGAGACGGGGAACACTGAAGCTTTCTTT
size: .
D: .
V: TRBV7-3
J: TRBJ1-1

CDR3: CASSPGTGGTQYF
DNA: TGTGCCAGCAGCCCCGGGACGGGGGGGACCCAGTACTTC
size: .
D: TRBD2
V: TRBV11-3
J: TRBJ2-5

CDR3: CAWNGEGYYEQYF
DNA: TGTGCCTGGAACGGGGAGGGTTACTACGAGCAGTACTTC
size: .
D: TRBD2
V: TRBV30
J: TRBJ2-7

CDR3: CASSYSLSQGRSPLHF
DNA: TGTGCCAGCAGTTACTCGCTTTCTCAGGGTCGATCACCCCTCCACTTT
size: once
D: .
V: TRBV6-5
J: TRBJ1-6

CDR3: CASSSGVNTEAFF
DNA: TGTGCCAGCAGTTCAGGGGTGAACACTGAAGCTTTCTTT
size: .
D: .
V: TRBV6-1
J: TRBJ1-1

CDR3: CASSVHSGGASGANVLTF
DNA: TGTGCCAGCAGCGTCCATAGCGGGGGGGCCTCTGGGGCCAACGTCCTGACTTTC
size: .
D: TRBD2
V: TRBV9
J: TRBJ2-6

CDR3: CASSPSAGRVRGTEAFF
DNA: TGTGCCAGCAGTCCCTCAGCGGGAAGGGTCCGGGGCACTGAAGCTTTCTTT
size: .
D: .
V: TRBV7-9
J: TRBJ1-1

CDR3: CSVESRLDPPRAFF
DNA: TGCAGCGTTGAGAGTAGACTGGATCCTCCGAGGGCTTTCTTT
size: .
D: .
V: TRBV29-1
J: TRBJ1-1

CDR3: CAWRVSASLFF
DNA: TGTGCCTGGAGAGTCAGCGCTTCACTGTTTTTT
size: .
D: .
V: TRBV30
J: TRBJ1-4

CDR3: CASSLALEQYF
DNA: TGTGCCAGCAGCTTAGCTCTCGAGCAGTACTTC
size: .
D: .
V: TRBV7-9
J: TRBJ2-7

CDR3: CASSHPGGVKGYGYTF
DNA: TGTGCCAGCAGCCATCCTGGTGGGGTCAAGGGGTATGGCTACACCTTC
size: once
D: .
V: TRBV4-2
J: TRBJ1-2

CDR3: CASSVGAAGTDTQYF
DNA: TGTGCCAGCAGCGTGGGGGCAGCTGGCACAGATACGCAGTATTTT
size: .
D: .
V: TRBV9
J: TRBJ2-3

CDR3: CASSHDRGGDQPQHF
DNA: TGTGCCAGCAGCCACGACAGGGGAGGCGATCAGCCCCAGCATTTT
size: .
D: TRBD1
V: TRBV2
J: TRBJ1-5

CDR3: CSVAGIMSSYEQYF
DNA: TGCAGCGTTGCGGGGATTATGAGCTCCTACGAGCAGTACTTC
size: .
D: .
V: TRBV29-1
J: TRBJ2-7

CDR3: CASSLSRESNEQFF
DNA: TGTGCCAGCAGCCTATCGCGAGAGTCCAATGAGCAGTTCTTC
size: .
D: .
V: TRBV7-2
J: TRBJ2-1

CDR3: CASGTDRESEKLFF
DNA: TGTGCCAGCGGAACGGACAGGGAGAGCGAAAAACTGTTTTTT
size: .
D: TRBD1
V: TRBV7-9
J: TRBJ1-4

CDR3: CASRAGSTEAFF
DNA: TGCGCCTCTCGGGCGGGGTCCACTGAAGCTTTCTTT
size: .
D: .
V: TRBV5-1
J: TRBJ1-1